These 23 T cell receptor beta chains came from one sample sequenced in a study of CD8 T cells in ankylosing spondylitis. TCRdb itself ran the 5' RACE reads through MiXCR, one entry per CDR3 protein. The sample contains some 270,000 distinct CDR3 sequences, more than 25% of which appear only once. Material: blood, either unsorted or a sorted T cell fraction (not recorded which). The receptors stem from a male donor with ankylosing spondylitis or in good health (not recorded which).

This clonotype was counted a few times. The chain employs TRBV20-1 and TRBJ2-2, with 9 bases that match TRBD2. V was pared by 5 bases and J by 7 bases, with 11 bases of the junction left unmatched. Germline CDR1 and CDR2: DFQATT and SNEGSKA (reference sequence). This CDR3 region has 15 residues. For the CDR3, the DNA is TGCAGTGCTGCTTTTAGCGGGGGTCCATACGGGGAGCTGTTTTTT. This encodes CSAAFSGGPYGELFF.

For the CDR3, the DNA is TGTGCCACCCCCTTGAAGGGCACTGAAGCTTTCTTT. It encodes CATPLKGTEAFF. The rearrangement uses TRBV11-3 and TRBJ1-1; D unresolved. CDR3 size: 12 residues. Germline CDR1 is SGHNT and CDR2 is YENEEA. V was pared by 10 bases and J by 4 bases, with 13 bases between. Full variable domain (outside the CDR3, taken from reference TRBV11-3 and TRBJ1-1): EAGVVQSPRYKIIEKKQPVAFWCNPISGHNTLYWYLQNLGQGPELLIRYENEEAVDDSQLPKDRFSAERLKGVDSTLKIQPAELGDSAVYLCATPLKGTEAFFGQGTRLTVV.

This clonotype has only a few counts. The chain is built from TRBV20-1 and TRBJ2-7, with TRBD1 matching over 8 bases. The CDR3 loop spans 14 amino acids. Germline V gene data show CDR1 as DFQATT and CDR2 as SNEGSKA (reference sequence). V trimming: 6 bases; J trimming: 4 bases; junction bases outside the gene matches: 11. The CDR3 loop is CSALPGQERYEQYF. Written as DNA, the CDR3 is TGCAGTGCCCTTCCGGGACAGGAACGTTACGAGCAGTACTTC.

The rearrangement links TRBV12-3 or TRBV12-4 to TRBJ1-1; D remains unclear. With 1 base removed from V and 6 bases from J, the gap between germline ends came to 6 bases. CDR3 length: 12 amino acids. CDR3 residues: CASSLEVPEAFF. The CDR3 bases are TGTGCCAGCAGTTTAGAGGTCCCTGAAGCTTTCTTT.

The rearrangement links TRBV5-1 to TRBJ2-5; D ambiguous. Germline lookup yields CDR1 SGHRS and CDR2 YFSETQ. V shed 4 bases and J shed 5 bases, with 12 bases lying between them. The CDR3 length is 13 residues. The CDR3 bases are TGCGCCAGCAGCGCTCAGCTTTGGGAGACCCAGTACTTC. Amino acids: CASSAQLWETQYF.

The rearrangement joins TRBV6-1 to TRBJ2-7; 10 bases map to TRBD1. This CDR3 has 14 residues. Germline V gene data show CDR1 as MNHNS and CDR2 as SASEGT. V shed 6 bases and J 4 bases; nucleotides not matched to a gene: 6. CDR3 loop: CASRPPGQGYEQYF. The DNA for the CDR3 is TGTGCCAGCAGACCTCCGGGACAGGGGTACGAGCAGTACTTC.

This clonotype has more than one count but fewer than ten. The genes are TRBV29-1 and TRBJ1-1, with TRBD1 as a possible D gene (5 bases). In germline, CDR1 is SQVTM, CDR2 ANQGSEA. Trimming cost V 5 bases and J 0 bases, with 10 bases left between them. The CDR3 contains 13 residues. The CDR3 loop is CSVHPGVNTEAFF. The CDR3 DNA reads TGCAGCGTTCACCCGGGGGTGAACACTGAAGCTTTCTTT.

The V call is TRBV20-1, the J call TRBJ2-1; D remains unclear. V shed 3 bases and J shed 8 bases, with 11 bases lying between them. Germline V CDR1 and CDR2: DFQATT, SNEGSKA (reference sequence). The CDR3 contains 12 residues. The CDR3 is CSARVSGDEQFF. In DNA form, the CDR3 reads TGCAGTGCTAGGGTATCTGGGGATGAGCAGTTCTTC.

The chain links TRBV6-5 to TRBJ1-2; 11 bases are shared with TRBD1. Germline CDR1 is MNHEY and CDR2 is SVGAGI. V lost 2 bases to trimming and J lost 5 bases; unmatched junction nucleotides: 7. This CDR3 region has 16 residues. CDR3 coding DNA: TGTGCCAGCAGTTACATCCGGACAGGGGGCGGGTATGGCTACACCTTC. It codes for CASSYIRTGGGYGYTF.

CDR3 sequence (DNA): TGTGCCACCAGCAGAGATAGAGGGGCCAGGGAGACCCAGTACTTC. It is translated as CATSRDRGARETQYF. The J gene is TRBJ2-5, the V gene TRBV15; D is tentatively TRBD1 or TRBD2 (5 bases each). There are 15 residues in the CDR3. Germline-derived CDR1 and CDR2 are LNHNV and YYDKDF (reference sequence). V lost 0 bases and J 5 bases, leaving 13 bases between the germline ends.

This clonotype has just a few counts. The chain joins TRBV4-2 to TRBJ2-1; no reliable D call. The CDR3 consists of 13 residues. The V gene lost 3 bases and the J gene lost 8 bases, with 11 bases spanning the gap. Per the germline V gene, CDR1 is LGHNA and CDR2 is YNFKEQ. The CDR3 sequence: CASSHEVGDEQFF. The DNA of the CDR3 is TGTGCCAGCAGCCACGAAGTAGGCGATGAGCAGTTCTTC.

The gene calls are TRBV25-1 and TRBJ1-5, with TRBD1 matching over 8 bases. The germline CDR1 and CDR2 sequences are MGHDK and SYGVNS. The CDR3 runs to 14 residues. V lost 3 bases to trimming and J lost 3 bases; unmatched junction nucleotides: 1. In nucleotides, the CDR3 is TGTGCCAGCAGTGAGACAGGGGCCAATCAGCCCCAGCATTTT. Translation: CASSETGANQPQHF.

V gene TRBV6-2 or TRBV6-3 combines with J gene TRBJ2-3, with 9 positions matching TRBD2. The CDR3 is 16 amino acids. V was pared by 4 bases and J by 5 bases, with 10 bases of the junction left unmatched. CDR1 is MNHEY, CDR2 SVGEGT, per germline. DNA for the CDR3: TGTGCCAGCAGTTCCGTCAGCGGGGGGAGCGGAGATACGCAGTATTTT. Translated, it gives CASSSVSGGSGDTQYF.

CDR3 DNA sequence: TGCAGTGCTAAAGGGCTAGCGGGGGGGCCAGCAGATACGCAGTATTTT. As protein: CSAKGLAGGPADTQYF. The rearrangement joins TRBV20-1 to TRBJ2-3; 12 bases fit TRBD2. Germline values: CDR1 DFQATT, CDR2 SNEGSKA (reference sequence). V was pared by 4 bases and J by 4 bases, with 9 bases of the junction left unmatched. The CDR3 has 16 residues.

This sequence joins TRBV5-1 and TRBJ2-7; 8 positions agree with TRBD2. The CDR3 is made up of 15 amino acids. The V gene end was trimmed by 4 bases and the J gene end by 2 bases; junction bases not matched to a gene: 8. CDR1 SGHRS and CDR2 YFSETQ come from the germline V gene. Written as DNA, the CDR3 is TGCGCCAGCAGCCCGGGAGGGGTACAGACCTACGAGCAGTACTTC. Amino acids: CASSPGGVQTYEQYF.

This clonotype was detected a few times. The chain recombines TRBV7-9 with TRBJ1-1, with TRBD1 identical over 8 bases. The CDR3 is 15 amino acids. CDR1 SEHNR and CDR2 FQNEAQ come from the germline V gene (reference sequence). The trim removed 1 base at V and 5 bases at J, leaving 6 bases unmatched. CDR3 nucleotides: TGTGCCAGCAGCTTAGTAGGCAGGGGGCAGACTGAAGCTTTCTTT. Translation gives CASSLVGRGQTEAFF. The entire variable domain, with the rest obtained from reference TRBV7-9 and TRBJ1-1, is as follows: DTGVSQNPRHKITKRGQNVTFRCDPISEHNRLYWYRQTLGQGPEFLTYFQNEAQLEKSRLLSDRFSAERPKGSFSTLEIQRTEQGDSAMYLCASSLVGRGQTEAFFGQGTRLTVV.

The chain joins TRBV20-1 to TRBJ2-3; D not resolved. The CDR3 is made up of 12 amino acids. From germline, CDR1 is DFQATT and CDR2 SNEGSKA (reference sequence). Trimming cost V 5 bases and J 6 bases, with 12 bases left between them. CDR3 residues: CSAARVGDTQYF. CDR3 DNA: TGCAGTGCTGCCAGAGTAGGGGATACGCAGTATTTT.

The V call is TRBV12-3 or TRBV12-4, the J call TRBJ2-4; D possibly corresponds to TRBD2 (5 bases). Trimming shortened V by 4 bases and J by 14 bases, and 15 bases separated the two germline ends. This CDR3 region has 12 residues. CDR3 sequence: CASSSNKMGEYF. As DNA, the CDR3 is TGTGCCAGCAGTTCTAACAAGATGGGAGAGTACTTC.

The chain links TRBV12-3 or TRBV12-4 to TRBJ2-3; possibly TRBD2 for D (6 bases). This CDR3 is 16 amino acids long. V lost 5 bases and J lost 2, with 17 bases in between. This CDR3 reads CASSPRGSPHTDTQYF. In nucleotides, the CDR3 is TGTGCCAGCAGTCCGCGGGGTAGCCCCCACACAGATACGCAGTATTTT.

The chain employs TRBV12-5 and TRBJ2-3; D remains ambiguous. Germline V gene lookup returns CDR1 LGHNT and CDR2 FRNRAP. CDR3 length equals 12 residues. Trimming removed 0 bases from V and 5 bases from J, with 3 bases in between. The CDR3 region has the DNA TGTGCTAGTGGTTTGGTACAAGATACGCAGTATTTT. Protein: CASGLVQDTQYF.

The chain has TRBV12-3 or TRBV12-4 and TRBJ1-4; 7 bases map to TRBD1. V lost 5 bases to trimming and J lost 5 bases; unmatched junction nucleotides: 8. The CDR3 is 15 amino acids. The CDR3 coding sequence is TGTGCCAGCAGTCAGCACAGGGGCCGGAATGAAAAACTGTTTTTT. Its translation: CASSQHRGRNEKLFF.

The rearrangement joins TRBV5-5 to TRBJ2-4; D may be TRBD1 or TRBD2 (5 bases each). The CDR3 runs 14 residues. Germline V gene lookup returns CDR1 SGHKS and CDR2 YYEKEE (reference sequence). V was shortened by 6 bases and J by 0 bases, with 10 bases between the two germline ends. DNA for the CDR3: TGTGCCAGCACCGGGGACCTAGCCAAAAACATTCAGTACTTC. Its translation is CASTGDLAKNIQYF.

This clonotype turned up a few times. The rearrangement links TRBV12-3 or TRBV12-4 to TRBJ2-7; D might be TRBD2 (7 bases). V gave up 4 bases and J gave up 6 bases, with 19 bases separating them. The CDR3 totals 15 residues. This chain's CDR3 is CASSSLRGAFPEQYF. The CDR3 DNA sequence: TGTGCCAGCAGTTCCCTCCGGGGGGCCTTCCCCGAGCAGTACTTC.